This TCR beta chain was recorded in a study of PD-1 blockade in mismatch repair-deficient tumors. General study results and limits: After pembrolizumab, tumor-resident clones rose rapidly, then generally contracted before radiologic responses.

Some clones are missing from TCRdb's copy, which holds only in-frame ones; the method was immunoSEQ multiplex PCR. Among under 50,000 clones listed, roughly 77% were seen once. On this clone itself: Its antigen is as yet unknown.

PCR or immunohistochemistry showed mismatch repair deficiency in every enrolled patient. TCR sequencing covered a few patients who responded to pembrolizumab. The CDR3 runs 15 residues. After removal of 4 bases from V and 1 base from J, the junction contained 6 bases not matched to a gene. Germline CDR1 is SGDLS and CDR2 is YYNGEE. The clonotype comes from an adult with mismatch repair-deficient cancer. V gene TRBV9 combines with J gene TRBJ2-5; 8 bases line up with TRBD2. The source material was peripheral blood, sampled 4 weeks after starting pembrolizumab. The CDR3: CASSRGGASQETQYF. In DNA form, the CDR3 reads TGTGCCAGCAGCCGGGGGGGAGCTAGCCAAGAGACCCAGTACTTC.